Below, 2 T cell receptor beta chains from the same sample are listed, as sequenced in a study of Graves' ophthalmopathy and Graves' hyperthyroidism. TCR beta CDR3 regions were amplified from RNA transcripts. Second-round multiplex PCR came after first-round RT-PCR with HTBI primers. TCRdb called the multiplex PCR reads again in MiXCR, with one record for every CDR3 protein. The repertoire holds more than 1,000,000 distinct CDR3 sequences, with about 38% as singletons. Sequencing was done on a sample of peripheral blood or thyroid tissue (not recorded which). Receptors were obtained from an adult man with Graves' hyperthyroidism.

This clonotype came up many times. V is TRBV7-6 and J is TRBJ1-6; TRBD1 aligns across 7 bases. This CDR3 contains 15 residues. In germline, CDR1 is SGHVS, CDR2 FNYEAQ. Trimming at V came to 6 bases and at J to 7 bases, leaving 9 bases not matched to a gene. The CDR3 DNA follows: TGTGCCAGCAGAAGTAGACAGGGTCGGAATTCACCCCTCCACTTT. Protein product: CASRSRQGRNSPLHF.

The chain recombines TRBV6-5 with TRBJ2-5; 8 bases match TRBD2. The trim removed 7 bases at V and 7 bases at J, leaving 8 bases unmatched. The CDR3 has 13 residues. CDR1 is MNHEY, CDR2 SVGAGI, per germline. The CDR3 is CASTQGSGGTQYF. For the CDR3, the DNA is TGTGCCAGCACCCAGGGCAGCGGGGGGACCCAGTACTTC.